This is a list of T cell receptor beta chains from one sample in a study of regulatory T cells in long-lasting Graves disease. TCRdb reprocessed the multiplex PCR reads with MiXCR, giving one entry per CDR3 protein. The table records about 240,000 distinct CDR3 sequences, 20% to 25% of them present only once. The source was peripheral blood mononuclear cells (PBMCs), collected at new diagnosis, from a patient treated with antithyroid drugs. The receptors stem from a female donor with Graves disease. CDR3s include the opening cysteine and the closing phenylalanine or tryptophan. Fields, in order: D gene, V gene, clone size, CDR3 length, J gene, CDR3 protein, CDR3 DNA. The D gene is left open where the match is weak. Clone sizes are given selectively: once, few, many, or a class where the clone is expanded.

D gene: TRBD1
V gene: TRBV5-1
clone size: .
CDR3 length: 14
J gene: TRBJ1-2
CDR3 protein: CASSTRTGVDGYTF
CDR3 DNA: TGTGCCAGCAGCACACGGACAGGGGTGGATGGCTACACCTTC

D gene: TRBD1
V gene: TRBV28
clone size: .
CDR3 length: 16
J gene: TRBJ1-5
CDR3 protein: CASSSPGQGGNQPQHF
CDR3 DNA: TGTGCCAGCAGTTCACCCGGACAGGGCGGCAATCAGCCCCAGCATTTT

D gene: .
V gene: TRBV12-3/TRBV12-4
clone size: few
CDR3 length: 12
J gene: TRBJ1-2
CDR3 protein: CASSFLQDGYTF
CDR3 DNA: TGTGCCAGCAGTTTCCTCCAAGATGGCTACACCTTC

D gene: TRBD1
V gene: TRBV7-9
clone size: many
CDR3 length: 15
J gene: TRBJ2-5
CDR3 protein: CASTGQDGDQETQYF
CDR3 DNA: TGTGCCAGCACTGGACAGGATGGGGACCAAGAGACCCAGTACTTC

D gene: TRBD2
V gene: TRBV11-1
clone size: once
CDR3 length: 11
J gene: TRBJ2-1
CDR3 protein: CASSKRGLQFF
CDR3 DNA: TGTGCCAGCAGCAAGCGGGGGCTACAGTTCTTC

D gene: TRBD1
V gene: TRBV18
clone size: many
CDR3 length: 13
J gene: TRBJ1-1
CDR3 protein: CASSQEDRAEAFF
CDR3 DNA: TGTGCCAGCTCACAGGAGGACAGGGCTGAAGCTTTCTTT

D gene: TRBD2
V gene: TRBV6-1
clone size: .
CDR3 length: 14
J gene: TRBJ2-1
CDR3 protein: CASSRTSDHNEQFF
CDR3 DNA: TGTGCCAGCAGCAGGACTAGCGACCACAATGAGCAGTTCTTC

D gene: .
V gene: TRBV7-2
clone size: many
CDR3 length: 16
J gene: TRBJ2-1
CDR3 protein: CASSRRGRDPYNEQFF
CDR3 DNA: TGTGCCAGCAGCCGCAGAGGGAGAGACCCTTACAATGAGCAGTTCTTC

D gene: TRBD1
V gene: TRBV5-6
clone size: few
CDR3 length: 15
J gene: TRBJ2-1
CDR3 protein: CASSSAGGSYNEQSF
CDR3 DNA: TGTGCCAGCAGCTCAGCAGGGGGCTCCTACAATGAGCAGTCCTTC

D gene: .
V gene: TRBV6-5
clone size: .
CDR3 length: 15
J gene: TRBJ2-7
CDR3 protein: CASSYTGHSSYEQYF
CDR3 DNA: TGTGCCAGCAGTTACACGGGACATAGCTCCTACGAGCAGTACTTC

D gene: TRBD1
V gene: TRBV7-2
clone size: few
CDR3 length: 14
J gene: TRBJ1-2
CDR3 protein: CASSPPGQGWGYTF
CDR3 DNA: TGTGCCAGCAGCCCACCGGGACAGGGATGGGGCTACACCTTC

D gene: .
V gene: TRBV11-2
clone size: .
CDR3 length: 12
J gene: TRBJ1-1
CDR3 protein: CASRAEGSRAFF
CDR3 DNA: TGTGCCAGCAGAGCGGAGGGGAGCAGGGCTTTCTTT

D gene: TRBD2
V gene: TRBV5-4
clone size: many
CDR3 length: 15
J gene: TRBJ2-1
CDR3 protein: CASSFIAGDYNEQFF
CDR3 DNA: TGTGCCAGCAGCTTCATCGCGGGGGACTACAATGAGCAGTTCTTC

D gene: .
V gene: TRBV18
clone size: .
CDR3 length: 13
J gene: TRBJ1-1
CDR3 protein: CASSTQGVAEAFF
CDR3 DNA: TGTGCCAGCTCGACCCAGGGAGTGGCTGAAGCTTTCTTT

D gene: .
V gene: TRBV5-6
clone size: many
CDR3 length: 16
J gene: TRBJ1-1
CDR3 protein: CASSLSPTGKNTEAFF
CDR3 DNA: TGTGCCAGCAGCTTGTCACCCACAGGGAAGAACACTGAAGCTTTCTTT

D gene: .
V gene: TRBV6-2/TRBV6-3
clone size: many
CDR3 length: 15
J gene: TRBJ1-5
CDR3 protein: CASSGGVSLNQPQHF
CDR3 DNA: TGTGCCAGCAGTGGGGGGGTCAGTTTAAATCAGCCCCAGCATTTT

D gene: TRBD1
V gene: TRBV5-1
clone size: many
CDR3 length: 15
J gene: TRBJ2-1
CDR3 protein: CASSLRDSSYNEQFF
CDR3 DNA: TGTGCCAGCAGTCTCCGGGACAGCTCCTACAATGAGCAGTTCTTC

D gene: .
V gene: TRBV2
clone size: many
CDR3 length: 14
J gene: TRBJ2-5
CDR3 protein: CASRLAGAQETQYF
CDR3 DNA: TGTGCCAGCAGATTGGCAGGAGCACAAGAGACCCAGTACTTC

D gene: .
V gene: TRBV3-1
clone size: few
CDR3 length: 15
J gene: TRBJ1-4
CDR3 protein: CASSQIQATNEKLFF
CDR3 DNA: TGTGCCAGCAGCCAAATTCAAGCAACTAATGAAAAACTGTTTTTT

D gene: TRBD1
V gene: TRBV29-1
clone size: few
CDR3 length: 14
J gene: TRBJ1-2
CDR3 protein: CSVKTGGADYGYTF
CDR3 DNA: TGCAGCGTCAAAACAGGGGGCGCGGACTATGGCTACACCTTC

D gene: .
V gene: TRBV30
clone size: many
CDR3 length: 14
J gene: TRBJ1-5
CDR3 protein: CAWSGGGNNQPQHF
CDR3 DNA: TGTGCCTGGAGTGGAGGAGGGAACAATCAGCCCCAGCATTTT

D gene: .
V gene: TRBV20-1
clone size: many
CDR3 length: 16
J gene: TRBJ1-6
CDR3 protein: CSARDRAGTLNSPLHF
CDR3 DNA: TGCAGTGCTAGAGATCGGGCGGGGACGCTCAATTCACCCCTCCACTTT

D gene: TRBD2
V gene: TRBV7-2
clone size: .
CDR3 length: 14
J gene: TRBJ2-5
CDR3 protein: CASRSGTSGETQYF
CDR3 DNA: TGTGCCAGCAGATCCGGGACTAGCGGAGAGACCCAGTACTTC

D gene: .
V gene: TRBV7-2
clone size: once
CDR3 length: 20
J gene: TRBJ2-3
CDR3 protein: CASSLALGSLRSSVTDTQYF
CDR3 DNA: TGTGCCAGCAGCTTAGCCCTGGGCAGCCTGAGATCCTCAGTCACAGATACGCAGTATTTT

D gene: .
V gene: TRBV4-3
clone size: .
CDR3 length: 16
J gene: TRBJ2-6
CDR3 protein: CASSQDPPSGANVLTF
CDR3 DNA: TGCGCCAGCAGCCAAGATCCCCCATCTGGGGCCAACGTCCTGACTTTC